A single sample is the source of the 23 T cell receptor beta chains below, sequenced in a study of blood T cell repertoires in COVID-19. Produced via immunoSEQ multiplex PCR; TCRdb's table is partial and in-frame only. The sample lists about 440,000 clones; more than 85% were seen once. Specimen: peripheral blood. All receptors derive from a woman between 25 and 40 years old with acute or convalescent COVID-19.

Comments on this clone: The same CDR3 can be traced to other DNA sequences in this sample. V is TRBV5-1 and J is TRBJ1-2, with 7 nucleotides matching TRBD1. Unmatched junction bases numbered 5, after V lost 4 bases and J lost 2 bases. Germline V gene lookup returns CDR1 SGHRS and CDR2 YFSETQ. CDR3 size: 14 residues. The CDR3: CASSLTGDNYGYTF. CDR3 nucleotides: TGCGCCAGCAGCCTAACAGGGGACAACTATGGCTACACCTTC.

CDR3 sequence: CASSPLVAQGQPQHF. The CDR3 coding sequence is TGTGCCAGCTCACCACTTGTGGCACAGGGACAGCCCCAGCATTTT. The rearrangement joins TRBV18 to TRBJ1-5, with D possibly matching TRBD1 (6 bases). Trimming took 1 base from V and 7 from J, leaving 14 bases between them. The CDR3 is 15 amino acids. Germline V gene lookup returns CDR1 KGHSH and CDR2 LQKENI.

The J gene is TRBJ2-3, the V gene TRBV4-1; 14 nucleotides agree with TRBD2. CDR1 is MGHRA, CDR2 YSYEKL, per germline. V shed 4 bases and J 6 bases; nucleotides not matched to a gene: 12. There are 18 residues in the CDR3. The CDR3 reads CASSPGLAGALRQDTQYF. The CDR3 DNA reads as TGCGCCAGCAGCCCGGGACTAGCGGGGGCCTTAAGGCAGGATACGCAGTATTTT.

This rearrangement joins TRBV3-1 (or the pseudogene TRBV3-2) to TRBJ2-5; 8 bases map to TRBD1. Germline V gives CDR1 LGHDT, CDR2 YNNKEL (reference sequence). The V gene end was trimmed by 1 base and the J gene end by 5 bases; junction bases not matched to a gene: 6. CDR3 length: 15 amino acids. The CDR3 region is CASSQAGGALETQYF. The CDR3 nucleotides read TGTGCCAGCAGCCAAGCAGGGGGCGCGCTGGAGACCCAGTACTTC.

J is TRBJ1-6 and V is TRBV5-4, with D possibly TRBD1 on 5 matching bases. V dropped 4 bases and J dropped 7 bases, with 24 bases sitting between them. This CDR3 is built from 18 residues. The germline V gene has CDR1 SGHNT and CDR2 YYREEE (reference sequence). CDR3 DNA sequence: TGTGCCAGCAGCCAGAAGTGGGTCACCGACAGAAAAAATTCACCCCTCCACTTT. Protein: CASSQKWVTDRKNSPLHF.

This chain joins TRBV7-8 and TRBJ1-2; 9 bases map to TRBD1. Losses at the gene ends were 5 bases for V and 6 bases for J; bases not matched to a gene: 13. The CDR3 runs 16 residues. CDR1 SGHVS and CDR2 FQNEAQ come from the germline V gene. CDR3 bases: TGTGCCAGCAGCGAATACAGGGGGCTCATGGGGCATGGCTACACCTTC. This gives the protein CASSEYRGLMGHGYTF.

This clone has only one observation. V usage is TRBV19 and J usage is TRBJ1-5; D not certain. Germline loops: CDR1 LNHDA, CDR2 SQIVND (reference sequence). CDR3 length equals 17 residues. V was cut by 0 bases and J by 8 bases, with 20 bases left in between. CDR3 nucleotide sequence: TGTGCCAGTAGTATAGACGGGGAAGGGAGGCTTTTAGAGCCCCAGCATTTT. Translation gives CASSIDGEGRLLEPQHF.

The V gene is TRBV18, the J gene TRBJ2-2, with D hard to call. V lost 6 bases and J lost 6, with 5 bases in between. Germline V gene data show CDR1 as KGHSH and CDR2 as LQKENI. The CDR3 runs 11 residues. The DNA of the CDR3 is TGTGCCAGCTCGTCCTCCGGGGAGCTGTTTTTT. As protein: CASSSSGELFF.

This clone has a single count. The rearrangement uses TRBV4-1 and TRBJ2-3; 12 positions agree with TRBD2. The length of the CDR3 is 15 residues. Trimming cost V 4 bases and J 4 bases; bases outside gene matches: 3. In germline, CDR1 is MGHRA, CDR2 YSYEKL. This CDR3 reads CASSRTSGDSDTQYF. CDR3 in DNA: TGCGCCAGCAGCCGGACTAGCGGGGATTCAGATACGCAGTATTTT.

The CDR3 reads CASSQRAAGDLNYEQYF. DNA of the CDR3: TGCGCCAGCAGCCAACGGGCGGCAGGGGACCTTAACTACGAGCAGTACTTC. The chain couples TRBV4-1 to TRBJ2-7; tentative D call: TRBD1 (6 bases). V dropped 2 bases and J dropped 3 bases, with 20 bases sitting between them. The CDR3 covers 17 residues. The germline V gene encodes CDR1 MGHRA and CDR2 YSYEKL.

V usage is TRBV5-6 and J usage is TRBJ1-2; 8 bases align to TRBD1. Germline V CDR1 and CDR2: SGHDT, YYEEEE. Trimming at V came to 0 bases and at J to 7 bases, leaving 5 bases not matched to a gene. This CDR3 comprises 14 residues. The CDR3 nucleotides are TGTGCCAGCAGCTTGGCCCCCAGGGGGCCTGGCTACACCTTC. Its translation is CASSLAPRGPGYTF.

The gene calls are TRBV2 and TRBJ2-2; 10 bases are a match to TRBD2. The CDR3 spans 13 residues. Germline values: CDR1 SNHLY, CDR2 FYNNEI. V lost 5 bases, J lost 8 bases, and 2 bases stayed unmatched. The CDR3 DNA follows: TGTGCCAGCAGTTTAGCGGGGGGTGGGGAGCTGTTTTTT. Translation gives CASSLAGGGELFF.

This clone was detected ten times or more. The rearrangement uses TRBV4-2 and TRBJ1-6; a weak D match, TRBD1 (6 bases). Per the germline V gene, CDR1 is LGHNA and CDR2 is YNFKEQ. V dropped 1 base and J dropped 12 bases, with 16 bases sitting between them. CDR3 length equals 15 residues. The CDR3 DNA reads TGTGCCAGCAGCCAAGGTTCGGCAGGGGTAGGACCCCTCCACTTT. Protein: CASSQGSAGVGPLHF.

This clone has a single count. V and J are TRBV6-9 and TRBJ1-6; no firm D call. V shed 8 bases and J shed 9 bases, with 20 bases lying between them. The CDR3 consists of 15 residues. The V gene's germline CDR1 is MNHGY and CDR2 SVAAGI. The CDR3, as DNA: TGTGCCAGCCAAATCCCAAGACACGTACGTTCACCCCTCCACTTT. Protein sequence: CASQIPRHVRSPLHF.

The CDR3 protein is CASSPPGQGRSYF. The CDR3 region has the DNA TGCGCCAGCAGCCCGCCGGGACAGGGTCGAAGTTATTTT. This chain connects TRBV4-1 to TRBJ2-3; 9 nucleotides line up with TRBD1. This CDR3 has 13 amino acids. The germline V gene has CDR1 MGHRA and CDR2 YSYEKL. V lost 4 bases to trimming and J lost 15 bases; unmatched junction nucleotides: 11.

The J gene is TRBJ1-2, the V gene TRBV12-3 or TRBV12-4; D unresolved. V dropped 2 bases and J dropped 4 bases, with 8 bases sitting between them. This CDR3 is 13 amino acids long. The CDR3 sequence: CASSLTTSYGYTF. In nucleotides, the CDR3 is TGTGCCAGCAGTTTAACGACATCCTATGGCTACACCTTC.

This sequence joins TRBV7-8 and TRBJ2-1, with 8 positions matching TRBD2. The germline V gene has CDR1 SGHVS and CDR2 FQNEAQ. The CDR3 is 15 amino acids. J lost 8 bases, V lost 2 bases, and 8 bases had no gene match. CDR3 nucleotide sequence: TGTGCCAGCAGCTTACTCGGGGGGGCCGGGTATGAGCAGTTCTTC. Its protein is CASSLLGGAGYEQFF.

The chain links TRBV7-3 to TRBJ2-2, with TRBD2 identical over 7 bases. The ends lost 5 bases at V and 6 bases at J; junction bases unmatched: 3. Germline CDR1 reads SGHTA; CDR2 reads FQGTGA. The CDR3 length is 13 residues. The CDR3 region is CASSPGLPGELFF. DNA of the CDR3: TGTGCCAGCAGCCCGGGACTACCCGGGGAGCTGTTTTTT.

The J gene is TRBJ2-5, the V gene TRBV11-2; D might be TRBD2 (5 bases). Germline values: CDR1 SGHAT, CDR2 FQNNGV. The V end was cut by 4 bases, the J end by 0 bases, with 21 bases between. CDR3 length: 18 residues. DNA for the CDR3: TGTGCCAGCAGCTCGTTGGGAGTGAACCGTTGGTACCAAGAGACCCAGTACTTC. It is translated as CASSSLGVNRWYQETQYF.

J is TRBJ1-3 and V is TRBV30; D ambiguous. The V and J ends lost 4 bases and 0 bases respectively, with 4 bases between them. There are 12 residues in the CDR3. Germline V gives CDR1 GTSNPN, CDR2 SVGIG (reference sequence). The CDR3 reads CAWKSSGNTIYF. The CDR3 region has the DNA TGTGCCTGGAAGAGCTCTGGAAACACCATATATTTT.

DNA for the CDR3: TGTGCCAGCAGCCATTACGGGGACAGAGGCGAGACCCAGTACTTC. Translated, it gives CASSHYGDRGETQYF. The V call is TRBV5-4, the J call TRBJ2-5; TRBD1 aligns across 7 bases. Trimming at V came to 4 bases and at J to 5 bases, leaving 11 bases not matched to a gene. The CDR3 has 15 amino acids. Germline V gene lookup returns CDR1 SGHNT and CDR2 YYREEE (reference sequence). Complete variable domain (other parts from reference TRBV5-4 and TRBJ2-5): ETGVTQSPTHLIKTRGQQVTLRCSSQSGHNTVSWYQQALGQGPQFIFQYYREEENGRGNFPPRFSGLQFPNYSSELNVNALELDDSALYLCASSHYGDRGETQYFGPGTRLLVL.

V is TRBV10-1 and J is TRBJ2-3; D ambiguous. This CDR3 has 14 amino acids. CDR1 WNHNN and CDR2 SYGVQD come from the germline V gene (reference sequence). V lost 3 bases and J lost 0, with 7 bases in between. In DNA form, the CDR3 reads TGCGCCAGCAGTGAATTGAGAAGCACAGATACGCAGTATTTT. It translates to CASSELRSTDTQYF.

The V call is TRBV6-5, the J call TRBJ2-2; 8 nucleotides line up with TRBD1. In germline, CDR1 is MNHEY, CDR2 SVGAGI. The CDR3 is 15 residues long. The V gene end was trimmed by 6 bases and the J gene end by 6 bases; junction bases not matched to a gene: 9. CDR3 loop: CASRNGQGIPGELFF. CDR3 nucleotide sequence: TGTGCCAGCAGGAACGGACAGGGTATACCCGGGGAGCTGTTTTTT.